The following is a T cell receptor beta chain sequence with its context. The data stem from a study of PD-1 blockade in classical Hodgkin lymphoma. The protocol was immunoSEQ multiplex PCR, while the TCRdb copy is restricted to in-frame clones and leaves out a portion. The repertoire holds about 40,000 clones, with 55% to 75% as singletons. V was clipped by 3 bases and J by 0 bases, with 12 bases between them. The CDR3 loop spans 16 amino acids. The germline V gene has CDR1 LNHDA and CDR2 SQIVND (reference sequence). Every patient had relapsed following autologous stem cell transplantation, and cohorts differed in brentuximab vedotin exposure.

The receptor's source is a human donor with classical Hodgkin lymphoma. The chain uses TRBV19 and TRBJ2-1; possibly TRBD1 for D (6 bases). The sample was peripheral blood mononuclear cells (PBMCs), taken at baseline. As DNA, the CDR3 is TGTGCCAGTAGTATCCTACAGGGCCTCTCCTACAATGAGCAGTTCTTC. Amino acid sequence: CASSILQGLSYNEQFF. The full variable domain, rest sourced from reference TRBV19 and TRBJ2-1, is DGGITQSPKYLFRKEGQNVTLSCEQNLNHDAMYWYRQDPGQGLRLIYYSQIVNDFQKGDIAEGYSVSREKKESFPLTVTSAQKNPTAFYLCASSILQGLSYNEQFFGPGTRLTVL.